A single T cell receptor (beta chain) is shown here with its context. What it recognizes is unknown. This record comes from a study of response to subunit inactivated influenza vaccine. Study results and limitations: Authors suggested seasonal influenza vaccinations each recruit few new T cells.

From the RT-PCR reads, TCRdb called clonotypes with MiXCR, one entry per CDR3 protein. The sample has about 650,000 distinct CDR3 sequences; 15% to 17% are singletons. V gave up 10 bases and J gave up 11 bases, with 22 bases separating them. The CDR3 is 13 amino acids. Germline V gene sequence: CDR1 ENHRY, CDR2 SYGVKD. The sequence came from a man between 50 and 59 years old who received an inactivated influenza vaccine. This rearrangement joins TRBV10-3 to TRBJ2-3; unclear D gene. This specimen was PBMCs from blood, taken 11 to 12 days after vaccination. The chain's CDR3 is CATITGPGDGQYF. As DNA, the CDR3 is TGTGCCACGATAACCGGGCCCGGAGACGGGCAGTATTTT.